This section outlines one TCR beta chain sequence together with its context. What it binds is unknown. These data come from a study of cytotoxic CD8 clonotypes in ibrutinib-treated CLL. Study-level information: Responses comprised 24 partial and 2 complete; at median approximately 72 months, 14 remained remitted and around twelve progressed. Regarding the study as a whole: Sample timing was unmatched between remission and later-progressing patients; lymph nodes unstudied.

TCR beta library input comprised around 2.1 micrograms of genomic DNA from cryopreserved PBMCs. The planned depth of sequencing spanned 1 in 200,000 to 1 in 1 million T cells. TCRdb keeps only in-frame clones here, not all; method: immunoSEQ multiplex PCR. The table has 300,000 to 350,000 clones, roughly 85% seen once; the top ten hold roughly 6.3%. This TCR came from a human donor with chronic lymphocytic leukemia. Specimen: PBMCs, collected before ibrutinib treatment.

In DNA form, the CDR3 reads TGTGCCAGTAGTATATTGGGTCCGGGGGAGCTGTTTTTT. Its protein product is CASSILGPGELFF. The V and J genes are TRBV19 and TRBJ2-2; D gene uncertain. Germline CDR1 and CDR2: LNHDA and SQIVND (reference sequence). Trimming stripped 2 bases from V and 8 bases from J, with 9 bases between. This CDR3 comprises 13 residues.